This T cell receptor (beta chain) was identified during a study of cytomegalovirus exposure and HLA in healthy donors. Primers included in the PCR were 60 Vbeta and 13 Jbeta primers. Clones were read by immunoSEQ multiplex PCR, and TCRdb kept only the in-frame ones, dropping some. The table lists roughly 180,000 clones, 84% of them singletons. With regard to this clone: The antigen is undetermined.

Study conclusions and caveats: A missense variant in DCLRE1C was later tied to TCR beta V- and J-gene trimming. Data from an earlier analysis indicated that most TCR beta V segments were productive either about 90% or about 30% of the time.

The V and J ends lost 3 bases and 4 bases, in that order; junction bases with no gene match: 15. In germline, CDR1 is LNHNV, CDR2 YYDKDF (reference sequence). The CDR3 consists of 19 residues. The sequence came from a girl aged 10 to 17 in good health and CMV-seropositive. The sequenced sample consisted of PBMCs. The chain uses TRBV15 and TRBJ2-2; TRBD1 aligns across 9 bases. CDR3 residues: CATSREPAGTGIVTGELFF. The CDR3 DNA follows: TGTGCCACCAGCAGGGAACCGGCCGGGACAGGGATCGTCACCGGGGAGCTGTTTTTT.